The rows below give T cell receptor beta chains drawn from one sample of a study of blood T cell repertoires in COVID-19. Using immunoSEQ multiplex PCR, the repertoire was profiled, and TCRdb retains in-frame clones only, with some absent. The repertoire has over 30,000 clones, around 90% of them found once; the top ten carry about 65%. Material: peripheral blood. The receptors come from a man between 70 and 80 years old with acute or convalescent COVID-19. The CDR3 runs from the conserved cysteine through the conserved F or W. A D gene is named only where the DNA matches it firmly. Clone size is not always given. Where it is, it says once, few, many or a class for expanded clones.

d_gene,abundance,j_gene,v_gene,CDR3aa,CDR3nt
.,.,TRBJ1-1,TRBV9,CASSVDLVNTEAFF,TGTGCCAGCAGCGTAGATCTAGTTAACACTGAAGCTTTCTTT
TRBD2,few,TRBJ2-1,TRBV11-2,CASSLERGGGIF,TGTGCCAGCAGCTTAGAACGGGGGGGCGGGATCTTC
.,.,TRBJ1-1,TRBV2,CASRAGATEAFF,TGTGCCAGCAGAGCGGGGGCCACTGAAGCTTTCTTT
TRBD1,.,TRBJ1-1,TRBV7-2,CASSLVGTALPEAFF,TGTGCCAGCAGCTTAGTCGGGACAGCCTTACCTGAAGCTTTCTTT
.,.,TRBJ2-7,TRBV18,CASSPGGAGLAYEQYF,TGTGCCAGCTCACCGGGGGGGGCAGGGCTGGCCTACGAGCAGTACTTC
TRBD2,.,TRBJ2-3,TRBV5-3,CAKDRTASGRGADTQYF,TGTGCCAAAGATCGAACGGCTAGCGGGAGAGGGGCAGATACGCAGTATTTT
TRBD2,.,TRBJ2-7,TRBV7-3,CASSPVSGSYEQYF,TGTGCCAGCAGCCCAGTGAGCGGGAGCTACGAGCAGTACTTC
.,.,TRBJ2-7,TRBV7-2,CASSVDRSSYEQYF,TGTGCCAGCAGCGTAGACAGGAGCTCCTACGAGCAGTACTTC
.,.,TRBJ2-3,TRBV6-1,CASSEQVQTDTQYF,TGTGCCAGCAGTGAACAAGTCCAGACAGATACGCAGTATTTT
.,.,TRBJ2-7,TRBV28,CASSPYPHSYEQYF,TGTGCCAGCAGTCCCTACCCCCACTCCTACGAGCAGTACTTC
.,few,TRBJ1-6,TRBV7-2,CASSFSGKGSPLHF,TGTGCCAGCAGCTTTTCAGGGAAAGGTTCACCCCTCCACTTT
TRBD1,once,TRBJ2-1,TRBV7-2,CASSSRTGPPNEQFF,TGTGCCAGCAGCTCTCGGACAGGGCCTCCAAATGAGCAGTTCTTC
.,.,TRBJ1-2,TRBV12-3/TRBV12-4,CASSLGQNYGYTF,TGTGCCAGCAGTCTCGGACAGAACTATGGCTACACCTTC
.,once,TRBJ1-1,TRBV19,CASGLGTASGRAEAFF,TGTGCCAGTGGCCTCGGGACGGCCTCCGGGAGGGCTGAAGCTTTCTTT
TRBD2,.,TRBJ2-5,TRBV9,CASSVGSGGSQETQYF,TGTGCCAGCAGCGTCGGTAGCGGGGGGAGTCAAGAGACCCAGTACTTC
.,few,TRBJ1-1,TRBV7-6,CASSLDLNTEAFF,TGTGCCAGCAGCTTAGACTTGAACACTGAAGCTTTCTTT
.,.,TRBJ1-1,TRBV7-2,CASSSGGWLNTEAFF,TGTGCCAGCAGCTCGGGAGGTTGGTTGAACACTGAAGCTTTCTTT
TRBD1,.,TRBJ2-5,TRBV28,CASSPQGETQYF,TGTGCCAGCAGTCCACAGGGGGAGACCCAGTACTTC
TRBD2,.,TRBJ2-1,TRBV27,CASRPLPPGLAGGTHNEQFF,TGTGCCAGCAGACCACTCCCGCCGGGACTAGCGGGAGGAACCCACAATGAGCAGTTCTTC
TRBD2,.,TRBJ2-7,TRBV19,CASRTSGSPYEQYF,TGTGCCAGCAGGACTAGCGGGAGTCCCTACGAGCAGTACTTC
TRBD2,.,TRBJ2-7,TRBV4-3,CASSLWTSGRSPYEQYF,TGCGCCAGCAGCCTTTGGACTAGCGGGAGGAGTCCCTACGAGCAGTACTTC
TRBD2,.,TRBJ2-2,TRBV7-3,CASKRGNTGELFF,TGTGCGAGCAAGCGGGGGAACACCGGGGAGCTGTTTTTT
.,.,TRBJ2-7,TRBV14,CASSQRRSEGEQYF,TGTGCCAGCAGCCAACGCAGAAGCGAAGGCGAGCAGTACTTC
TRBD2,.,TRBJ2-5,TRBV19,CASSIASGRETQYF,TGTGCCAGTAGTATTGCTAGCGGGAGAGAGACCCAGTACTTC
.,.,TRBJ2-6,TRBV9,CASTRGGANVLTF,TGTGCCAGCACCCGGGGGGGGGCCAACGTCCTGACTTTC
.,once,TRBJ2-1,TRBV12-2,CASRLIQATSYNEQFF,TGTGCAAGTCGCTTAATCCAGGCGACCTCCTACAATGAGCAGTTCTTC
.,.,TRBJ1-5,TRBV10-2,CASSDVRGGQPQHF,TGCGCCAGCAGTGATGTCAGGGGTGGCCAGCCCCAGCATTTT
TRBD1,once,TRBJ2-7,TRBV7-3,CASSSGTGAIGEQYF,TGTGCCAGCAGCTCCGGGACAGGGGCCATTGGCGAGCAGTACTTC
.,.,TRBJ1-6,TRBV6-5,CASSNEQHSPLHF,TGTGCCAGCAGTAATGAACAGCATTCACCCCTCCACTTT
.,.,TRBJ2-7,TRBV30,CAWRLTTSYEQYF,TGTGCCTGGAGGCTTACAACCTCCTACGAGCAGTACTTC
.,.,TRBJ1-3,TRBV29-1,CSVLIGNTIYF,TGCAGCGTCTTAATAGGAAACACCATATATTTT
TRBD1,.,TRBJ2-1,TRBV11-3,CASSLGTGLYNEQFF,TGTGCCAGCAGCTTAGGGACAGGACTCTACAATGAGCAGTTCTTC
TRBD1,.,TRBJ1-1,TRBV6-6,CASSAYKDRDRESLDTEAFF,TGTGCCAGCAGCGCATACAAAGATCGGGACAGGGAGTCTCTGGACACTGAAGCTTTCTTT
.,few,TRBJ1-5,TRBV10-3,CAISVTGIQPQHF,TGTGCCATCAGTGTCACAGGGATTCAGCCCCAGCATTTT
.,few,TRBJ2-2,TRBV18,CASSPRVRGSNTGELFF,TGTGCCAGCTCACCACGGGTAAGGGGATCGAACACCGGGGAGCTGTTTTTT
.,.,TRBJ2-7,TRBV3-1/TRBV3-2,CASSQDLLAIPYEQYF,TGTGCCAGCAGCCAAGATTTGTTAGCGATCCCCTACGAGCAGTACTTC
.,.,TRBJ1-6,TRBV7-2,CASVTSSYNSPLHF,TGTGCCTCCGTGACAAGTTCCTATAATTCACCCCTCCACTTT
.,.,TRBJ1-4,TRBV19,CASSIGAGDLDEKLFF,TGTGCCAGTAGTATAGGTGCTGGGGACTTGGATGAAAAACTGTTTTTT
.,.,TRBJ1-2,TRBV27,CATAQPGVRGYTF,TGTGCCACCGCACAACCTGGAGTGCGGGGCTACACCTTC
TRBD1,.,TRBJ1-5,TRBV2,CASGLGQGKFSPQHF,TGTGCCAGCGGGTTAGGACAGGGAAAATTTTCGCCCCAGCATTTT